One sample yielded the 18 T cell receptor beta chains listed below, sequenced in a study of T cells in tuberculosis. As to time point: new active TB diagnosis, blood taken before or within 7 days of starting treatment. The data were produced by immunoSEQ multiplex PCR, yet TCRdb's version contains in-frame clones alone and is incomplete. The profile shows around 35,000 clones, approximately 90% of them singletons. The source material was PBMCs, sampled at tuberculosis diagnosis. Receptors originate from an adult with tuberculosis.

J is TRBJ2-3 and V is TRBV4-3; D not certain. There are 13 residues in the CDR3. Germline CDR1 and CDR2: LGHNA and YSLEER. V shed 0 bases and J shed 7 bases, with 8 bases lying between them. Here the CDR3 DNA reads TGCGCCAGCAGCCAAGAAGGCAGGAATACGCAGTATTTT. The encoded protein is CASSQEGRNTQYF.

As DNA, the CDR3 is TGTGCCTGGGCGGTCTACAATCAGCCCCAGCATTTT. Its translation: CAWAVYNQPQHF. The chain carries TRBV30 and TRBJ1-5; D is uncertain. Germline assignment: CDR1 GTSNPN and CDR2 SVGIG (reference sequence). V was trimmed by 5 bases and J by 3 bases, leaving 8 bases between them. This CDR3 is 12 amino acids long.

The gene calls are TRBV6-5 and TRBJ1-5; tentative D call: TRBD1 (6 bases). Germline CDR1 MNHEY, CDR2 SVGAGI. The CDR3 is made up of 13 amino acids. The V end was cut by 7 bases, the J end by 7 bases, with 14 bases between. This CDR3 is CASKGGPGQPQHF. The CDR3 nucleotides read TGTGCCAGCAAGGGGGGGCCAGGGCAGCCCCAGCATTTT.

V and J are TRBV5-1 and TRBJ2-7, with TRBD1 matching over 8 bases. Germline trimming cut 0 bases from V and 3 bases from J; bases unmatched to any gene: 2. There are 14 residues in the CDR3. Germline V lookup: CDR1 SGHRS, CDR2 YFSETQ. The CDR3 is CASSLGTGIYEQYV. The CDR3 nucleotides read TGCGCCAGCAGCTTGGGGACAGGGATCTACGAGCAGTACGTC.

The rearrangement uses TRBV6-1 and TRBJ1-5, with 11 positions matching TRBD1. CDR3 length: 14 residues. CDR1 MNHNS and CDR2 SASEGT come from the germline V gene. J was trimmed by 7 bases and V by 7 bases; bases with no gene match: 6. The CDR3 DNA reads TGTGCCAGCATGGAGGGACAGGGGGGCCAGCCCCAGCATTTT. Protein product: CASMEGQGGQPQHF.

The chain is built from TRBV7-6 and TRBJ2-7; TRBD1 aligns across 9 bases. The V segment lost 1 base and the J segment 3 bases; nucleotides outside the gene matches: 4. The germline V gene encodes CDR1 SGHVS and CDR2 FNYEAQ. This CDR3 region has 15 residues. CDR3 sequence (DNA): TGTGCCAGCAGCTTAGGGACAGGGGATTTCTACGAGCAGTACTTC. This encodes CASSLGTGDFYEQYF.

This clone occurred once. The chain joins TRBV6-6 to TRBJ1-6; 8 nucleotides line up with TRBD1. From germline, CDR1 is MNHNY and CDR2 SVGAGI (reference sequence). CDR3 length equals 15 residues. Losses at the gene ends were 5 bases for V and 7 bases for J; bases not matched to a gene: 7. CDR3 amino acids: CASSPDRGQNSPLHF. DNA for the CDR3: TGTGCCAGCAGTCCTGACAGGGGACAAAATTCACCCCTCCACTTT.

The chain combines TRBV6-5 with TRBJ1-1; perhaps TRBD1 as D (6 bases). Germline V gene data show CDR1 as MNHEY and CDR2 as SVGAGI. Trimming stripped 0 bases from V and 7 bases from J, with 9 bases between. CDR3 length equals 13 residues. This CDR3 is CASSYSRGIEAFF. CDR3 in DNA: TGTGCCAGCAGTTACTCAAGGGGGATTGAAGCTTTCTTT.

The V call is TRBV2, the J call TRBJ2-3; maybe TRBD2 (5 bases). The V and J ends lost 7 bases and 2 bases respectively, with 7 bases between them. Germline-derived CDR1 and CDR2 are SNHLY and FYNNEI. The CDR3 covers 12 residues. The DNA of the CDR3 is TGTGCCAGCAAGAGGGACACAGATACGCAGTATTTT. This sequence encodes CASKRDTDTQYF.

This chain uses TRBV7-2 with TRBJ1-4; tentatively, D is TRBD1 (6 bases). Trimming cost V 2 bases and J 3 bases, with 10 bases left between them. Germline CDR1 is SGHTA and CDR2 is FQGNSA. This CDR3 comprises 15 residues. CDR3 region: CASSLTGTANEKLFF. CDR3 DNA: TGTGCCAGCAGCTTAACAGGGACCGCTAATGAAAAACTGTTTTTT.

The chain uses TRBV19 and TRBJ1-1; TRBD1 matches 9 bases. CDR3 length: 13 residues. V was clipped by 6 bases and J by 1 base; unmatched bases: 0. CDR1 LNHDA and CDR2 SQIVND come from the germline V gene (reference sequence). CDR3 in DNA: TGTGCCAGTAGGGGACAGGGGAACACTGAAGCTTTCTTT. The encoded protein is CASRGQGNTEAFF.

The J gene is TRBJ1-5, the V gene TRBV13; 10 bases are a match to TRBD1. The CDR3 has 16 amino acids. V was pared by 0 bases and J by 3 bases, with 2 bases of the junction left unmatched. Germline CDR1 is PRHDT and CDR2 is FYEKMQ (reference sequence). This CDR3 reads CASSLGGQGINQPQHF. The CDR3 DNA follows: TGTGCCAGCAGCTTAGGGGGACAGGGGATCAATCAGCCCCAGCATTTT.

CDR3 loop: CASSASGDTQYF. As DNA, the CDR3 is TGTGCCAGCAGCGCATCAGGGGATACGCAGTATTTT. The chain joins TRBV7-2 to TRBJ2-3, with D tentatively TRBD1 (5 bases). Germline loops: CDR1 SGHTA, CDR2 FQGNSA. V lost 5 bases to trimming and J lost 6 bases, with 9 bases between them. CDR3 size: 12 residues.

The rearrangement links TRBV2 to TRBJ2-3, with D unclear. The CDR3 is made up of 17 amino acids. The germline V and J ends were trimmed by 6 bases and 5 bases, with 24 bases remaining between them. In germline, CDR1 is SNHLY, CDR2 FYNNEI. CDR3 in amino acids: CASRGAVTSRVVDTQYF. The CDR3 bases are TGTGCCAGCAGGGGCGCAGTAACCTCGAGAGTAGTAGATACGCAGTATTTT.

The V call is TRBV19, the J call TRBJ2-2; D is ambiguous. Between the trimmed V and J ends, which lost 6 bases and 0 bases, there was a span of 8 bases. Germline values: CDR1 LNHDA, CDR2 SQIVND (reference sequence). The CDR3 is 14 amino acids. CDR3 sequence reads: CASRTGANTGELFF. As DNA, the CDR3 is TGTGCCAGTAGGACTGGCGCGAACACCGGGGAGCTGTTTTTT.

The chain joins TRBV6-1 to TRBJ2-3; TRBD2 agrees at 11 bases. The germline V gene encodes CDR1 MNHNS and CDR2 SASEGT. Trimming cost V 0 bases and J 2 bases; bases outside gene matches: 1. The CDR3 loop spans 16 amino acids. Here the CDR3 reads CASSEASGGATDTQYF. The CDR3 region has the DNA TGTGCCAGCAGTGAAGCTAGCGGGGGGGCCACAGATACGCAGTATTTT.

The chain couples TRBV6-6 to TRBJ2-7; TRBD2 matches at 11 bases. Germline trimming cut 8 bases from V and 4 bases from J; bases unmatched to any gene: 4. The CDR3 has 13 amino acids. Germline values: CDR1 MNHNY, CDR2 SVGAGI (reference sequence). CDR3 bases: TGTGCCAGCGGCAGACTAGCGGGATACGAGCAGTACTTC. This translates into CASGRLAGYEQYF.

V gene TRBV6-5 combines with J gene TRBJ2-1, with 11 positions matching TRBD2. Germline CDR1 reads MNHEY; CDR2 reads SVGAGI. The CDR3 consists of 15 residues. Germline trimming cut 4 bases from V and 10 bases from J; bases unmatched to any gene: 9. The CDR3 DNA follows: TGTGCCAGCAGTTCCCTAGCGGGGGGCTCTTCCGAGCAGTTCTTC. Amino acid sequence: CASSSLAGGSSEQFF.